The source of this T cell receptor (beta chain) is a study of radiation and T cells in renal cell carcinoma. Study context: Nephrectomy followed 15 Gy stereotactic body radiation by 4 weeks.

Noted time point: baseline pretreatment blood. Specified treatment: 15 Gy SBRT to primary tumor, nephrectomy 4 weeks later. Radiation-treated patients gave blood at baseline, week 2 and week 4. Study outcomes and limitations: In blood, top tumor clones expanded by 2 weeks, shrinking by 4.

The CDR3 sequence is 15 residues long. V lost 7 bases, J lost 1 base, and 7 bases stayed unmatched. Germline V gene sequence: CDR1 SGDLS, CDR2 YYNGEE. Method: immunoSEQ multiplex PCR; TCRdb's copy keeps in-frame clones and lacks some. The sample records 85,000 to 100,000 clones, 86% being singletons. About this clone itself: Its target is unknown.

Sequences were derived from blood, sampled from a patient whose treatment included radiotherapy and nephrectomy. This chain connects TRBV9 to TRBJ2-2, with 7 bases aligning to TRBD1. This TCR was sampled from a man aged 50 to 60 with renal cell carcinoma. The CDR3 DNA reads as TGTGCCAGCGTTCGAGGGACAGAGAACACCGGGGAGCTGTTTTTT. It translates to CASVRGTENTGELFF.